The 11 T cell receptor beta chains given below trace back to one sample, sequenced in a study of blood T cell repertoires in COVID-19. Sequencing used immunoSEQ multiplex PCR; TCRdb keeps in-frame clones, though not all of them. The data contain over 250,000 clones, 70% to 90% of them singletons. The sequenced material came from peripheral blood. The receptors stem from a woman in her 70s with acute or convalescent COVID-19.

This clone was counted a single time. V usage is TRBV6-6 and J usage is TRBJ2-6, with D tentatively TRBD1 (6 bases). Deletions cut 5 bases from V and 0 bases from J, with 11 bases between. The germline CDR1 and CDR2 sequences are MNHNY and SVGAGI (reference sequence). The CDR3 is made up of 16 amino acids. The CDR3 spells CASSRQALSGANVLTF. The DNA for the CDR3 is TGTGCCAGCAGTCGACAGGCCCTCTCTGGGGCCAACGTCCTGACTTTC.

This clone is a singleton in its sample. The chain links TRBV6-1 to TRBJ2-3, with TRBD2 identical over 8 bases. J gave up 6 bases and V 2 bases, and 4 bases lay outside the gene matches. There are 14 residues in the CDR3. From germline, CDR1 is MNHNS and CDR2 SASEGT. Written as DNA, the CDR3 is TGTGCCAGCAGTGAACAGCGGGGGTACGATACGCAGTATTTT. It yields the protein CASSEQRGYDTQYF.

CDR3 in DNA: TGTGCCAGCAGCTTAGCAACAGGCTCGCAGCCCCAGCATTTT. Its protein product is CASSLATGSQPQHF. The genes are TRBV11-2 and TRBJ1-5, with a possible D match to TRBD1 (5 bases). The CDR3 spans 14 residues. From germline, CDR1 is SGHAT and CDR2 FQNNGV. The ends were cut back, 1 base at V and 7 bases at J, with 11 bases in the middle. Using reference TRBV11-2 and TRBJ1-5 for the parts outside the CDR3, the full variable domain is EAGVAQSPRYKIIEKRQSVAFWCNPISGHATLYWYQQILGQGPKLLIQFQNNGVVDDSQLPKDRFSAERLKGVDSTLKIQPAKLEDSAVYLCASSLATGSQPQHFGDGTRLSIL.

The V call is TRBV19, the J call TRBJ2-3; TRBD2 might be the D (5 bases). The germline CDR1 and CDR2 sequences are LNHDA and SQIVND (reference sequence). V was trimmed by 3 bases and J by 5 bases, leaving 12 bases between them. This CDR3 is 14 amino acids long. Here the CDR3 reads CASSMRKGVDTQYF. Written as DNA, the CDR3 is TGTGCCAGTAGTATGCGGAAGGGAGTAGATACGCAGTATTTT.

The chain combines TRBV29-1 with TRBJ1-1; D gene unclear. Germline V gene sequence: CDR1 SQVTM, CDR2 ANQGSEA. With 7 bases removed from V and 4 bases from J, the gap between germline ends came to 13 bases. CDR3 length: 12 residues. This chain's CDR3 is CSARDAGTEAFF. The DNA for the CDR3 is TGCAGCGCAAGGGATGCGGGCACTGAAGCTTTCTTT.

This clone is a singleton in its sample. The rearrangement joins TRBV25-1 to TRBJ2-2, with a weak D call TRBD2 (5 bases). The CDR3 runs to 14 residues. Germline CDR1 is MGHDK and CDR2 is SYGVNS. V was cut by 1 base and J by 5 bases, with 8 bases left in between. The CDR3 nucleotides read TGTGCCAGCAGTGAATTCGGGGTAACCGGGGAGCTGTTTTTT. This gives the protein CASSEFGVTGELFF.

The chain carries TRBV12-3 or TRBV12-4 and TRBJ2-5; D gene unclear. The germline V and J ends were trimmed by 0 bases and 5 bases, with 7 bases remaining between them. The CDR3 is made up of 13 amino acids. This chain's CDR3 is CASSLAGRETQYF. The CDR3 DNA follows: TGTGCCAGCAGTTTAGCGGGCCGGGAGACCCAGTACTTC.

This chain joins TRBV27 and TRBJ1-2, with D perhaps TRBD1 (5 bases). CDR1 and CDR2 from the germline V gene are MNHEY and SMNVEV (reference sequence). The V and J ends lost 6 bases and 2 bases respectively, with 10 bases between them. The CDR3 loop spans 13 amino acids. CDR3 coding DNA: TGTGCCAGCAGCCCGGCAGGGAACTATGGCTACACCTTC. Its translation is CASSPAGNYGYTF.

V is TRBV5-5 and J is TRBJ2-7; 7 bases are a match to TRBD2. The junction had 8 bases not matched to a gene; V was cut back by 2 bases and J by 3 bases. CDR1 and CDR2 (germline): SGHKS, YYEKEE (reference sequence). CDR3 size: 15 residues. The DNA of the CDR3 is TGTGCCAGCAGCTTACTGGCGGGGGACCACTACGAGCAGTACTTC. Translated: CASSLLAGDHYEQYF.

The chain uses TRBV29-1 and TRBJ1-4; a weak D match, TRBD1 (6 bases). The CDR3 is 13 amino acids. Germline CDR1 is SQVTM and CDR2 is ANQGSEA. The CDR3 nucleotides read TGCAGTGTAAGCAGGGGAACTAATGAAAAACTGTTTTTT. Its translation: CSVSRGTNEKLFF.

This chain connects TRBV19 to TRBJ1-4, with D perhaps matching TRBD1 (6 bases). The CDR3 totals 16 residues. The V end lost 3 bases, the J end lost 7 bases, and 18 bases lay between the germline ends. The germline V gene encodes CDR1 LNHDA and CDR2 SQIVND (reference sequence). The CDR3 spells CASSISGQTNIEKLFF. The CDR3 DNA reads TGTGCCAGTAGTATCAGCGGACAGACGAATATTGAAAAACTGTTTTTT.